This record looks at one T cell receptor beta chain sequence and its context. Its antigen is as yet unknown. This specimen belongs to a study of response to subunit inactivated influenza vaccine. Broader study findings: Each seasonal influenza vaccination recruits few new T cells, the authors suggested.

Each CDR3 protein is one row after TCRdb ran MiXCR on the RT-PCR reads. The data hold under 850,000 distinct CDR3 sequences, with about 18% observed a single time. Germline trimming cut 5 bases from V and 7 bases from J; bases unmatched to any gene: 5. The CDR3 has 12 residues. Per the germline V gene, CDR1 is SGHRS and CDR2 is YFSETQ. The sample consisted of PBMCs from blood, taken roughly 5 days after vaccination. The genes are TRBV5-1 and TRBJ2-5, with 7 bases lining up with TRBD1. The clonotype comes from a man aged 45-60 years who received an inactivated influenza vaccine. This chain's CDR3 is CASRSTGVTQYF. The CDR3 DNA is TGCGCCAGCAGATCCACAGGGGTGACCCAGTACTTC.